The next 20 T cell receptor beta chains were all read from a single sample in a study of T-cell memory formation after mild COVID-19. Via MiXCR, TCRdb re-called the 5' RACE reads, giving one row per CDR3 protein. The profile covers over 450,000 distinct CDR3 sequences, with about 20% appearing a single time and around an eighth taken by the ten largest. The sample consisted of PBMCs or a T cell subset sorted from them (not recorded which). Receptor source: an adult woman who had mild COVID-19 (a few samples of this study predate the infection). Cell type and time point are not known.

The chain couples TRBV25-1 to TRBJ2-5, with 12 nucleotides matching TRBD2. The V and J ends lost 6 bases and 2 bases, in that order; junction bases with no gene match: 7. The CDR3 consists of 16 residues. CDR1 is MGHDK and CDR2 is SYGVNS in the germline V gene. The CDR3 is CASRDPSGGGQETQYF. In DNA form, the CDR3 reads TGTGCCAGCAGGGACCCTAGCGGGGGGGGTCAAGAGACCCAGTACTTC.

This clonotype was observed a single time. The rearrangement links TRBV6-2 or TRBV6-3 to TRBJ2-3; no definite D call. This CDR3 spans 13 amino acids. V lost 6 bases and J lost 3, with 10 bases in between. CDR1 is MNHEY, CDR2 SVGEGT, per germline. This chain's CDR3 is CASRESITDTQYF. The CDR3, as DNA: TGTGCCAGCAGGGAGTCCATAACAGATACGCAGTATTTT.

The V call is TRBV6-5, the J call TRBJ2-3, with D unresolved. CDR3 length equals 15 residues. Germline V CDR1 and CDR2: MNHEY, SVGAGI. Trimming removed 6 bases at V and 2 bases at J, with 15 bases between. The CDR3 nucleotides are TGTGCCAGCAGCGGGCGGCTAAAAAACACAGATACGCAGTATTTT. Its protein is CASSGRLKNTDTQYF.

This clonotype was counted only a few times. The chain links TRBV7-9 to TRBJ1-2; 7 positions match TRBD1. V lost 5 bases, J lost 6 bases, and 9 bases stayed unmatched. This CDR3 has 14 residues. Germline-derived CDR1 and CDR2 are SEHNR and FQNEAQ (reference sequence). This chain's CDR3 is CASSPTTGMDGYTF. The CDR3 DNA reads as TGTGCCAGCAGCCCAACGACAGGGATGGATGGCTACACCTTC.

In its sample, this clonotype was seen a few times. The rearrangement joins TRBV29-1 to TRBJ2-1, with 9 positions matching TRBD2. Germline V gives CDR1 SQVTM, CDR2 ANQGSEA. The CDR3 extends over 14 amino acids. With 2 bases clipped from V and 8 bases from J, the junction kept 7 bases outside the gene matches. The CDR3 here is CSVELVAGAHEQFF. CDR3 bases: TGCAGCGTTGAATTGGTAGCGGGAGCTCATGAGCAGTTCTTC.

This clonotype was recorded a few times. The rearrangement joins TRBV25-1 to TRBJ2-7, with D perhaps TRBD2 (6 bases). This CDR3 comprises 14 residues. Trimming left V 3 bases short and J 1 base short, with 10 bases between. Germline assignment: CDR1 MGHDK and CDR2 SYGVNS. DNA of the CDR3: TGTGCCAGCAGTGACCGGGACTCTTCCTACGAGCAGTACTTC. Amino acid sequence: CASSDRDSSYEQYF.

This rearrangement joins TRBV5-1 to TRBJ2-5; a possible D gene is TRBD1 (6 bases). The CDR3 runs 14 residues. Trimming took off 4 bases at V and 1 base at J, with 11 bases between the two ends. Per germline, CDR1 SGHRS and CDR2 YFSETQ. The CDR3: CASSQGQIQETQYF. The CDR3 DNA sequence: TGCGCCAGCAGCCAGGGACAAATCCAAGAGACCCAGTACTTC.

The sample holds many counts of this clonotype. The chain uses TRBV7-6 and TRBJ1-4; TRBD1 matches 9 bases. Germline V gene data show CDR1 as SGHVS and CDR2 as FNYEAQ. The V segment lost 5 bases and the J segment 5 bases; nucleotides outside the gene matches: 6. This CDR3 comprises 15 residues. CDR3 region: CASSPFDRGNEKLFF. The CDR3 DNA follows: TGTGCCAGCAGCCCATTTGACAGGGGGAATGAAAAACTGTTTTTT.

This clonotype was seen many times. The chain has TRBV18 and TRBJ2-3, with no clear D. Germline V gives CDR1 KGHSH, CDR2 LQKENI. The CDR3 contains 15 residues. V shed 2 bases and J shed 0 bases, with 9 bases lying between them. The CDR3 coding sequence is TGTGCCAGCTCACCAATTGCGGCAAGCACAGATACGCAGTATTTT. Protein: CASSPIAASTDTQYF.

For this clonotype: This may be a read error: a much more frequent sequence differs by one nucleotide. The V and J genes are TRBV18 and TRBJ2-7; the D is unclear. Trimming removed 2 bases from V and 4 bases from J, with 6 bases in between. The CDR3 covers 12 residues. From germline, CDR1 is KGHSH and CDR2 LQKENI. Here the CDR3 reads CASSPCGYEQYF. CDR3 bases: TGTGCCAGCTCACCATGTGGTTACGAGCAGTACTTC.

The chain couples TRBV18 to TRBJ2-1; TRBD2 agrees at 10 bases. This CDR3 is built from 16 residues. CDR1 and CDR2 (germline): KGHSH, LQKENI. The junction had 5 bases not matched to a gene; V was cut back by 0 bases and J by 6 bases. The CDR3 region has the DNA TGTGCCAGCTCACCACCCCTAGCGGGAGTTTCCAATGAGCAGTTCTTC. Residues: CASSPPLAGVSNEQFF.

V and J are TRBV27 and TRBJ2-3, with TRBD2 matching 7 bases. CDR3 length equals 15 residues. The trim removed 4 bases at V and 3 bases at J, leaving 7 bases unmatched. Per germline, CDR1 MNHEY and CDR2 SMNVEV (reference sequence). The CDR3 DNA follows: TGTGCCAGCAGTTCACTAGCGAGAGAGACAGATACGCAGTATTTT. As protein: CASSSLARETDTQYF.

The chain couples TRBV15 to TRBJ2-7, with TRBD1 matching 7 bases. The CDR3 is 17 amino acids. The J segment lost 3 bases and the V segment lost 0 bases, leaving 11 bases of the junction unmatched. CDR1 and CDR2 from the germline V gene are LNHNV and YYDKDF (reference sequence). CDR3 DNA sequence: TGTGCCACCAGCAGAGATCAGTCCGGGACAGCGCTCTACGAGCAGTACTTC. Amino acids: CATSRDQSGTALYEQYF.

This chain links TRBV7-3 with TRBJ2-3; 10 bases fit TRBD2. Germline lookup yields CDR1 SGHTA and CDR2 FQGTGA. With V trimmed by 0 bases and J by 9 bases, 21 bases remained unmatched. CDR3 length: 20 amino acids. The CDR3 protein is CASSLTPPTPLAGVTVTQYF. In DNA form, the CDR3 reads TGTGCCAGCAGCTTAACACCCCCGACCCCTCTAGCGGGAGTAACAGTGACGCAGTATTTT.

The chain carries TRBV29-1 and TRBJ1-2; the D gene is possibly TRBD1 (5 bases). The CDR3 spans 13 residues. The V gene's germline CDR1 is SQVTM and CDR2 ANQGSEA. V was trimmed by 6 bases and J by 2 bases, leaving 13 bases between them. The CDR3 nucleotides are TGCAGCGTCAGACCGGGGGGAAACTATGGCTACACCTTC. This codes for CSVRPGGNYGYTF. Full variable domain (missing parts from reference TRBV29-1 and TRBJ1-2): SAVISQKPSRDICQRGTSLTIQCQVDSQVTMMFWYRQQPGQSLTLIATANQGSEATYESGFVIDKFPISRPNLTFSTLTVSNMSPEDSSIYLCSVRPGGNYGYTFGSGTRLTVV.

A few counts support this clonotype. The J gene is TRBJ2-1, the V gene TRBV12-3 or TRBV12-4, with TRBD1 identical over 8 bases. The V and J ends lost 3 bases and 9 bases, in that order; junction bases with no gene match: 13. The CDR3 spans 16 residues. CDR3 DNA: TGTGCCAGCAGTTTGGGTTCCGGAAGGACAGGGAGTGAGCAGTTCTTC. Translating gives CASSLGSGRTGSEQFF.

This clonotype was recorded a few times. CDR3 bases: TGTGCCAGCGGGAGACAGGGGACTTATTTT. This translates into CASGRQGTYF. J is TRBJ1-3 and V is TRBV12-3 or TRBV12-4, with 8 bases that match TRBD1. V trimming: 8 bases; J trimming: 16 bases; junction bases outside the gene matches: 7. The CDR3 is 10 amino acids.

The gene calls are TRBV7-2 and TRBJ2-3, with TRBD2 identical over 11 bases. Trimming cost V 1 base and J 2 bases; bases outside gene matches: 11. The V gene's germline CDR1 is SGHTA and CDR2 FQGNSA. The CDR3 consists of 19 residues. The CDR3 sequence is CASSLVLAGVVGTTDTQYF. The CDR3 DNA is TGTGCCAGCAGCTTAGTACTAGCGGGAGTGGTAGGGACCACAGATACGCAGTATTTT.

This clonotype was seen a few times. The V gene is TRBV19, the J gene TRBJ2-7; 9 bases are a match to TRBD1. V shed 1 base and J 3 bases; nucleotides not matched to a gene: 4. The CDR3 length is 15 residues. The germline V gene encodes CDR1 LNHDA and CDR2 SQIVND (reference sequence). CDR3 residues: CASSIVDRGGYEQYF. CDR3 sequence (DNA): TGTGCCAGTAGTATAGTGGACAGGGGAGGCTACGAGCAGTACTTC.

This clonotype has a count of ten or more. The CDR3 reads CASSATGETQYF. The CDR3 DNA reads as TGTGCCAGCAGCGCCACAGGAGAGACCCAGTACTTC. The rearrangement uses TRBV9 and TRBJ2-5; perhaps TRBD1 as D (5 bases). Germline CDR1 reads SGDLS; CDR2 reads YYNGEE. CDR3 length: 12 residues. Between the trimmed V and J ends, which lost 3 bases and 4 bases, there was a span of 7 bases.